This T cell receptor beta chain was obtained from a study of cytomegalovirus exposure and HLA in healthy donors. Study-level points and caveats: Earlier findings revealed that most TCR beta V segments proved productive either about 87% or about 30% of the time. Specificity for CMV antigens was confirmed in vitro for a few of the CMV-associated chains. Roughly uniform depth of sequencing across donors was assumed in presence/absence analyses. Later genetic work tied a missense DCLRE1C variant to beta-chain V and J trimming.

In regard to this clone: The target antigen is unknown.

The PCR employed 60 Vbeta primers together with 13 Jbeta primers. The method was immunoSEQ multiplex PCR; TCRdb's version includes in-frame clones alone and lacks a portion of them. This sample has roughly 200,000 clones, with around 80% found just once. V lost 5 bases and J lost 6, with 10 bases in between. The CDR3 totals 13 residues. Germline V gene lookup returns CDR1 SEHNR and CDR2 FQNEAQ (reference sequence). V usage is TRBV7-9 and J usage is TRBJ2-2; D may be TRBD1 (6 bases). This TCR was recovered from a boy aged 2 to 10 in good health and CMV-seronegative. Input material: PBMCs. The CDR3 sequence is CASSPRTAGELFF. The CDR3 DNA sequence: TGTGCCAGCAGCCCCCGGACAGCCGGGGAGCTGTTTTTT.